Listed here are 20 T cell receptor beta chains from one sample, sequenced in a study of cytomegalovirus exposure and HLA in healthy donors. Repertoires were generated with immunoSEQ multiplex PCR, while TCRdb's copy carries only in-frame clones and drops some. The sample holds over 150,000 clones; just over 85% are singletons and the top ten take about 1.9%. Source material: PBMCs. The receptor set was obtained from a human donor in good health.

The V call is TRBV9, the J call TRBJ1-5, with D unclear. The CDR3 has 13 residues. The V and J ends lost 0 bases and 7 bases respectively, with 8 bases between them. The germline V gene has CDR1 SGDLS and CDR2 YYNGEE. The CDR3 here is CASSVDEGQPQHF. The CDR3 region has the DNA TGTGCCAGCAGCGTAGATGAGGGCCAGCCCCAGCATTTT.

This rearrangement joins TRBV2 to TRBJ1-5; D uncertain. Germline V gene lookup returns CDR1 SNHLY and CDR2 FYNNEI. The CDR3 is 14 residues long. Trimming removed 7 bases from V and 4 bases from J, with 14 bases in between. The CDR3 sequence is CASKLSDGNQPQHF. CDR3 bases: TGTGCCAGCAAACTCAGCGACGGTAATCAGCCCCAGCATTTT.

The V gene is TRBV5-6, the J gene TRBJ1-3; no clear D gene. The CDR3 totals 16 residues. Germline loops: CDR1 SGHDT, CDR2 YYEEEE. With 3 bases removed from V and 2 bases from J, the gap between germline ends came to 15 bases. CDR3 DNA sequence: TGTGCCAGCAGCTGGAGTTTTGGGTGGACTGGAAACACCATATATTTT. Translated: CASSWSFGWTGNTIYF.

This clone was counted once. The rearrangement links TRBV6-1 to TRBJ2-7; 8 bases map to TRBD2. Germline V gene lookup returns CDR1 MNHNS and CDR2 SASEGT. The V segment lost 0 bases and the J segment 5 bases; nucleotides outside the gene matches: 6. This CDR3 has 15 amino acids. In nucleotides, the CDR3 is TGTGCCAGCAGTGAAGCTAGCGGGACGACGGACGAGCAGTACTTC. Amino acid sequence: CASSEASGTTDEQYF.

In DNA form, the CDR3 reads TGTGCCAGCTCACCAAACAGACAGAACACTGAAGCTTTCTTT. This gives the protein CASSPNRQNTEAFF. The rearrangement links TRBV18 to TRBJ1-1; D unclear. The CDR3 runs to 14 residues. CDR1 is KGHSH, CDR2 LQKENI, per germline. The V end was cut by 2 bases, the J end by 1 base, with 8 bases between. Looking up the rest from reference TRBV18 and TRBJ1-1 gives the full variable domain: NAGVMQNPRHLVRRRGQEARLRCSPMKGHSHVYWYRQLPEEGLKFMVYLQKENIIDESGMPKERFSAEFPKEGPSILRIQQVVRGDSAAYFCASSPNRQNTEAFFGQGTRLTVV.

The J gene is TRBJ1-5, the V gene TRBV28; 8 nucleotides match TRBD1. Trimming removed 2 bases from V and 1 base from J; junction bases left unmatched: 10. Germline lookup yields CDR1 MDHEN and CDR2 SYDVKM. There are 18 residues in the CDR3. CDR3 sequence reads: CASSLIRGRKGSNQPQHF. In nucleotides, the CDR3 is TGTGCCAGCAGTTTAATCAGGGGGCGAAAAGGAAGCAATCAGCCCCAGCATTTT.

V and J are TRBV2 and TRBJ2-5; TRBD2 matches 10 bases. V was clipped by 4 bases and J by 5 bases; unmatched bases: 10. Looked up from germline, CDR1 is SNHLY and CDR2 is FYNNEI. The CDR3 is 16 amino acids. CDR3 coding DNA: TGTGCCAGCAGTGTAACCCAGCGGGGGGGCTTGGAGACCCAGTACTTC. Translated: CASSVTQRGGLETQYF.

The genes are TRBV19 and TRBJ2-7, with a weak D call TRBD2 (6 bases). V gave up 3 bases and J gave up 0 bases, with 12 bases separating them. Germline CDR1 and CDR2: LNHDA and SQIVND (reference sequence). The CDR3 totals 15 residues. This CDR3 reads CASSIIRGSSYEQYF. CDR3 sequence (DNA): TGTGCCAGTAGTATCATCCGGGGGAGCTCCTACGAGCAGTACTTC.

This clone has only a few counts. The chain links TRBV6-5 to TRBJ1-5; maybe TRBD1 (5 bases). The CDR3 contains 13 residues. Germline CDR1 reads MNHEY; CDR2 reads SVGAGI. V was pared by 8 bases and J by 7 bases, with 15 bases between. The chain's CDR3 is CASRGGEEQPQHF. Written as DNA, the CDR3 is TGTGCCAGCCGGGGAGGGGAGGAGCAGCCCCAGCATTTT.

This clone was found once. This rearrangement joins TRBV5-1 to TRBJ2-3; D might be TRBD2 (5 bases). Looked up from germline, CDR1 is SGHRS and CDR2 is YFSETQ. V lost 1 base to trimming and J lost 3 bases, with 12 bases between them. The CDR3 extends over 15 amino acids. The chain's CDR3 is CASSLWVGETDTQYF. The CDR3 DNA follows: TGCGCCAGCAGCTTGTGGGTGGGAGAAACAGATACGCAGTATTTT. Full variable domain (rest looked up from reference TRBV5-1 and TRBJ2-3): KAGVTQTPRYLIKTRGQQVTLSCSPISGHRSVSWYQQTPGQGLQFLFEYFSETQRNKGNFPGRFSGRQFSNSRSEMNVSTLELGDSALYLCASSLWVGETDTQYFGPGTRLTVL.

Comments on this clone: Because the CDR3's place on the DNA is in doubt, the DNA is left out and the CDR3 is given as listed by TCRdb. The chain couples TRBV12-1 to TRBJ2-1; the table calls TRBD2, which could not be checked here. TRBV12-1 is reported as a pseudogene. The CDR3 adds up to 15 amino acids, both ends counted. CDR3: CASRFAYGSYNEQFF.

The J gene is TRBJ2-7, the V gene TRBV30; the match to TRBD2 covers 13 bases. The ends lost 4 bases at V and 3 bases at J; junction bases unmatched: 12. Germline CDR1 is GTSNPN and CDR2 is SVGIG (reference sequence). The CDR3 runs to 17 residues. The CDR3 nucleotides read TGTGCCTGGACCTCCGCAAGGACTAGCGGGAGTAACTACGAGCAGTACTTC. This gives the protein CAWTSARTSGSNYEQYF.

The chain recombines TRBV5-4 with TRBJ1-5; perhaps TRBD1 as D (5 bases). The V gene lost 3 bases and the J gene lost 4 bases, with 8 bases spanning the gap. The CDR3 contains 13 residues. Germline-derived CDR1 and CDR2 are SGHNT and YYREEE (reference sequence). CDR3 coding DNA: TGTGCCAGCAGCTATCAGGGTAATCAGCCCCAGCATTTT. This codes for CASSYQGNQPQHF.

This chain links TRBV6-1 with TRBJ1-1; 7 bases agree with TRBD1. Germline CDR1 reads MNHNS; CDR2 reads SASEGT. The CDR3 is 17 amino acids. J was trimmed by 0 bases and V by 0 bases; bases with no gene match: 7. CDR3 bases: TGTGCCAGCAGTGAAGCACGTCTGGACAGGATGAACACTGAAGCTTTCTTT. Translated: CASSEARLDRMNTEAFF.

The chain combines TRBV29-1 with TRBJ2-7; TRBD1 agrees at 8 bases. Germline V CDR1 and CDR2: SQVTM, ANQGSEA. The CDR3 runs 13 residues. Losses at the gene ends were 2 bases for V and 4 bases for J; bases not matched to a gene: 4. The CDR3 reads CSVERQGYYEQYF. DNA of the CDR3: TGCAGCGTTGAACGACAGGGGTATTACGAGCAGTACTTC.

This chain connects TRBV19 to TRBJ2-2; the D gene is possibly TRBD2 (6 bases). Trimming left V 5 bases short and J 5 bases short, with 15 bases between. CDR1 LNHDA and CDR2 SQIVND come from the germline V gene (reference sequence). The CDR3 contains 15 residues. The CDR3 DNA reads TGTGCCAGTAGTGAGGCAAGGAGGGGTACCGGGGAGCTGTTTTTT. This translates into CASSEARRGTGELFF. The full variable domain, with the rest looked up from reference TRBV19 and TRBJ2-2, is DGGITQSPKYLFRKEGQNVTLSCEQNLNHDAMYWYRQDPGQGLRLIYYSQIVNDFQKGDIAEGYSVSREKKESFPLTVTSAQKNPTAFYLCASSEARRGTGELFFGEGSRLTVL.

This chain joins TRBV11-3 and TRBJ2-2; D remains ambiguous. There are 14 residues in the CDR3. V was shortened by 2 bases and J by 1 base, with 5 bases between the two germline ends. CDR1 and CDR2 from the germline V gene are SGHNT and YENEEA. As DNA, the CDR3 is TGTGCCAGCAGCTTAAAGAGGAACACCGGGGAGCTGTTTTTT. This encodes CASSLKRNTGELFF.

The count of this clone is one. The chain carries TRBV6-1 and TRBJ1-5; TRBD1 is a possible D gene (6 bases). Germline V gives CDR1 MNHNS, CDR2 SASEGT. The V gene lost 7 bases and the J gene lost 6 bases, with 16 bases spanning the gap. CDR3 length: 14 amino acids. The CDR3 reads CASTRSRGSQPQHF. CDR3 in DNA: TGTGCCAGCACCCGGAGCAGGGGCTCTCAGCCCCAGCATTTT.

The V call is TRBV6-1, the J call TRBJ2-7, with TRBD1 as a possible D gene (6 bases). This CDR3 has 15 residues. Trimming pared 2 bases from V and 3 bases from J, leaving 14 bases between. Germline loops: CDR1 MNHNS, CDR2 SASEGT. The CDR3: CASSELWDNFYEQYF. The CDR3, as DNA: TGTGCCAGCAGTGAATTGTGGGACAACTTCTACGAGCAGTACTTC.

The chain couples TRBV4-1 to TRBJ2-7; TRBD1 matches at 12 bases. The CDR3 runs 16 residues. Looked up from germline, CDR1 is MGHRA and CDR2 is YSYEKL. V lost 0 bases and J lost 5; bases outside the gene matches: 5. The CDR3 nucleotides are TGCGCCAGCAGCCAAGAAGGCGGGACAGGGGGCCACGAGCAGTACTTC. It is translated as CASSQEGGTGGHEQYF.